This TCR beta chain was captured by sequencing in a study of blood T cell repertoires in COVID-19. TCRdb's table, derived via immunoSEQ multiplex PCR, lists solely in-frame clones and lacks some. This table holds 300,000 to 450,000 clones, 80% to 90% found once. The V gene lost 1 base and the J gene lost 3 bases, with 16 bases spanning the gap. Germline CDR1 SGDLS, CDR2 YYNGEE. CDR3 length: 16 amino acids. Among Cohort 3 donors, those recovered had two negative PCRs, clearance, or symptom resolution. The chain uses TRBV9 and TRBJ1-1; D call uncertain. Sequencing input: PBMCs or T cells enriched from blood (not recorded which). This clonotype was sampled from a man younger than 30 who had recovered from COVID-19. CDR3 DNA: TGTGCCAGCAGCGTATACCCAGACTTGGAGGACACTGAAGCTTTCTTT. This encodes CASSVYPDLEDTEAFF. Full variable domain (remainder filled in from reference TRBV9 and TRBJ1-1): DSGVTQTPKHLITATGQRVTLRCSPRSGDLSVYWYQQSLDQGLQFLIQYYNGEERAKGNILERFSAQQFPDLHSELNLSSLELGDSALYFCASSVYPDLEDTEAFFGQGTRLTVV.